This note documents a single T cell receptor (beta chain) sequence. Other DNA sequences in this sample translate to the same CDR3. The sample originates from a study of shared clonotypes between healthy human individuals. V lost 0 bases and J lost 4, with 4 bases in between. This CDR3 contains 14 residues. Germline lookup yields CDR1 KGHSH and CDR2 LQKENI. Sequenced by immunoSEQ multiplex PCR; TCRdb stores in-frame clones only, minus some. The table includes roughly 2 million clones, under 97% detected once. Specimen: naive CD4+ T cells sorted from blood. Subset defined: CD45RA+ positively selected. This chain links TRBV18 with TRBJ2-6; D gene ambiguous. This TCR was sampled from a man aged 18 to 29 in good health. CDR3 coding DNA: TGTGCCAGCTCACCACCTGGAGGGGCCAACGTCCTGACTTTC. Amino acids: CASSPPGGANVLTF.